Below, 22 T cell receptor beta chains from the same sample are listed, as sequenced in a study of response to subunit inactivated influenza vaccine. TCRdb recomputed calls from the RT-PCR reads with MiXCR, one row per CDR3 protein. Counted here are fewer than 550,000 distinct CDR3 sequences, roughly 23% occurring once; the ten biggest clones make up 1.5% to 2%. Specimen: CD4+ T cells sorted from PBMCs, collected about 5 days after vaccination. Receptor source: a man aged 50 to 59 who received an inactivated influenza vaccine.

V usage is TRBV10-3 and J usage is TRBJ2-2, with a tentative D call TRBD1 (5 bases). The CDR3 consists of 16 residues. The germline V gene has CDR1 ENHRY and CDR2 SYGVKD. Trimming stripped 3 bases from V and 4 bases from J, with 15 bases between. The CDR3 DNA reads as TGTGCCATCAGTGAAAGGTTACAGGTTGTCACCGGGGAGCTGTTTTTT. Translated, it gives CAISERLQVVTGELFF.

The V call is TRBV6-5, the J call TRBJ1-6, with D possibly being TRBD1 (5 bases). The germline gives CDR1 MNHEY, CDR2 SVGAGI. There are 15 residues in the CDR3. Trimming took 0 bases from V and 11 from J, leaving 14 bases between them. CDR3 in DNA: TGTGCCAGCAGTTACTCACCCGGGACTGGGCCACCCCTCCACTTT. Protein sequence: CASSYSPGTGPPLHF.

The J gene is TRBJ2-3, the V gene TRBV4-1; D might be TRBD1 (6 bases). Trimming stripped 0 bases from V and 1 base from J, with 11 bases between. The V gene's germline CDR1 is MGHRA and CDR2 YSYEKL. The CDR3 totals 16 residues. The CDR3 sequence: CASSQEYRAGTDTQYF. The CDR3 bases are TGCGCCAGCAGCCAAGAGTACAGGGCCGGCACAGATACGCAGTATTTT.

This clonotype was counted at least ten times. V is TRBV7-2 and J is TRBJ1-2, with a weak D call TRBD1 (6 bases). Deletions cut 1 base from V and 1 base from J, with 10 bases between. This CDR3 comprises 15 residues. Germline-derived CDR1 and CDR2 are SGHTA and FQGNSA. CDR3 sequence: CASSLGTGSNYGYTF. CDR3 nucleotide sequence: TGTGCCAGCAGCTTAGGAACAGGGAGTAACTATGGCTACACCTTC. The full variable domain, its missing parts supplied by reference TRBV7-2 and TRBJ1-2, is GAGVSQSPSNKVTEKGKDVELRCDPISGHTALYWYRQSLGQGLEFLIYFQGNSAPDKSGLPSDRFSAERTGGSVSTLTIQRTQQEDSAVYLCASSLGTGSNYGYTFGSGTRLTVV.

This clonotype has just a few counts. The rearrangement uses TRBV6-5 and TRBJ1-4; D unresolved. Germline V CDR1 and CDR2: MNHEY, SVGAGI. The CDR3 has 16 amino acids. Trimming shortened V by 4 bases and J by 2 bases, and 14 bases separated the two germline ends. In DNA form, the CDR3 reads TGTGCCAGCAGTTCCCCCCCTGATGGGACTAATGAAAAACTGTTTTTT. Protein product: CASSSPPDGTNEKLFF.

This clonotype was seen ten or more times. V usage is TRBV7-2 and J usage is TRBJ2-1; 7 nucleotides align to TRBD1. The CDR3 contains 15 residues. V gave up 1 base and J gave up 7 bases; unmatched junction bases: 7. Per germline, CDR1 SGHTA and CDR2 FQGNSA. As DNA, the CDR3 is TGTGCCAGCAGCTTAGACTCTGGACAGGTGAATGAGCAGTTCTTC. It yields the protein CASSLDSGQVNEQFF.

CDR3 loop: CASSPIAGAYTEAFF. The CDR3 nucleotides read TGTGCCAGCAGCCCAATCGCGGGCGCGTACACTGAAGCTTTCTTT. The chain links TRBV7-9 to TRBJ1-1; D gene uncertain. V dropped 5 bases and J dropped 3 bases, with 16 bases sitting between them. Germline assignment: CDR1 SEHNR and CDR2 FQNEAQ (reference sequence). This CDR3 is 15 amino acids long.

The chain carries TRBV27 and TRBJ2-5; no clear D. From germline, CDR1 is MNHEY and CDR2 SMNVEV (reference sequence). Trimming pared 4 bases from V and 2 bases from J, leaving 14 bases between. The CDR3 is 15 amino acids. CDR3 protein: CASSYLSAPQETQYF. The CDR3 DNA reads as TGTGCCAGCAGTTACCTTTCTGCTCCGCAAGAGACCCAGTACTTC.

This clonotype has more than one count but fewer than ten. A single base separates this from a much larger clone, so it may be a read error. The genes are TRBV20-1 and TRBJ1-1, with no clear D. V lost 8 bases to trimming and J lost 0 bases, with 13 bases between them. CDR3 length equals 13 residues. Germline CDR1 and CDR2: DFQATT and SNEGSKA (reference sequence). The CDR3 DNA reads TGCAGTTCTAAATTGGTTATGAACACTGAAGCTTTCTTT. Protein sequence: CSSKLVMNTEAFF.

This clonotype was counted between two and nine times. J is TRBJ1-1 and V is TRBV29-1; D is undetermined. The CDR3 is 11 amino acids. The ends were cut back, 6 bases at V and 8 bases at J, with 13 bases in the middle. Germline values: CDR1 SQVTM, CDR2 ANQGSEA. The CDR3 DNA reads TGCAGCGTCTGGGTGAGGGCGGAAGCTTTCTTT. This sequence encodes CSVWVRAEAFF.

This clonotype turned up a few times. This rearrangement joins TRBV5-1 to TRBJ2-1, with 15 bases fitting TRBD2. CDR1 and CDR2 (germline): SGHRS, YFSETQ. This CDR3 is 16 amino acids long. After removal of 3 bases from V and 4 bases from J, the junction contained 2 bases not matched to a gene. This CDR3 is CASSSGTSGGYNEQFF. CDR3 nucleotide sequence: TGCGCCAGCAGCTCAGGGACTAGCGGGGGGTACAATGAGCAGTTCTTC.

This clonotype was counted a few times. The chain combines TRBV20-1 with TRBJ2-7; a possible D gene is TRBD2 (5 bases). Germline CDR1 is DFQATT and CDR2 is SNEGSKA (reference sequence). The CDR3 totals 13 residues. The V end lost 5 bases, the J end lost 0 bases, and 11 bases lay between the germline ends. The CDR3 region is CSAPSRSSYEQYF. The CDR3 region has the DNA TGCAGTGCTCCTAGCAGGAGCTCCTACGAGCAGTACTTC.

This clonotype was found a few times. The CDR3 DNA follows: TGTGCCAGCAGTTTATTCGGGACTGGGGCCAACGTCCTGACTTTC. It is translated as CASSLFGTGANVLTF. The chain links TRBV12-3 or TRBV12-4 to TRBJ2-6; TRBD2 is a possible D gene (5 bases). The CDR3 is 15 residues long. The ends were cut back, 2 bases at V and 2 bases at J, with 7 bases in the middle.

J is TRBJ1-6 and V is TRBV7-9; D is uncertain. CDR1 and CDR2 from the germline V gene are SEHNR and FQNEAQ (reference sequence). The CDR3 extends over 15 amino acids. V lost 1 base, J lost 7 bases, and 11 bases lay in between. The chain's CDR3 is CASSLELPRNSPLHF. CDR3 sequence (DNA): TGTGCCAGCAGCTTAGAACTCCCTCGGAATTCACCCCTCCACTTT.

There are a few counts of this clonotype. The chain has TRBV4-2 and TRBJ2-2; the D gene could be TRBD1 or TRBD2 (6 bases each). The germline V gene has CDR1 LGHNA and CDR2 YNFKEQ. The CDR3 is made up of 16 amino acids. Deletions cut 0 bases from V and 3 bases from J, with 11 bases between. This chain's CDR3 is CASSQDPGADTGELFF. The CDR3 nucleotides read TGTGCCAGCAGCCAAGATCCGGGGGCGGACACCGGGGAGCTGTTTTTT.

In its sample, this clonotype was seen a few times. This chain uses TRBV3-1 with TRBJ1-5; D remains ambiguous. The CDR3 extends over 13 amino acids. V shed 0 bases and J shed 6 bases, with 6 bases lying between them. Germline V gives CDR1 LGHDT, CDR2 YNNKEL (reference sequence). DNA for the CDR3: TGTGCCAGCAGCCAAGATCTTATTCAGCCCCAGCATTTT. This translates into CASSQDLIQPQHF.

The gene calls are TRBV29-1 and TRBJ2-2; a weak D match, TRBD2 (7 bases). The germline V and J ends were trimmed by 4 bases and 7 bases, with 16 bases remaining between them. Looked up from germline, CDR1 is SQVTM and CDR2 is ANQGSEA. The CDR3 covers 14 residues. CDR3 nucleotide sequence: TGCAGCGTTGGTGGGGGGGCCGCATACGGGGAGCTGTTTTTT. It codes for CSVGGGAAYGELFF.

The chain carries TRBV4-2 and TRBJ2-5, with D possibly TRBD1 on 5 matching bases. Germline V gene data show CDR1 as LGHNA and CDR2 as YNFKEQ. CDR3 size: 14 residues. The ends were cut back, 0 bases at V and 5 bases at J, with 10 bases in the middle. The CDR3 nucleotides are TGTGCCAGCAGCCAAGAGTACAGGAGCGAGACCCAGTACTTC. Translation gives CASSQEYRSETQYF.

This clonotype was seen many times. J is TRBJ2-7 and V is TRBV7-8, with D perhaps matching TRBD1 (5 bases). Looked up from germline, CDR1 is SGHVS and CDR2 is FQNEAQ. CDR3 size: 14 residues. The V end was cut by 2 bases, the J end by 1 base, with 9 bases between. The CDR3 coding sequence is TGTGCCAGCAGCTTATCTCAGGGTTCCTACGAGCAGTACTTC. This encodes CASSLSQGSYEQYF.

The chain has TRBV18 and TRBJ1-2; 7 positions agree with TRBD1. Trimming took 0 bases from V and 6 from J; bases not matched to a gene: 1. This CDR3 has 13 amino acids. Germline lookup yields CDR1 KGHSH and CDR2 LQKENI. For the CDR3, the DNA is TGTGCCAGCTCACCACCGGGACAGCATGGCTACACCTTC. This translates into CASSPPGQHGYTF.

There are a few counts of this clonotype. The chain has TRBV30 and TRBJ2-7, with D perhaps matching TRBD1 (6 bases). V lost 0 bases and J lost 6, with 9 bases in between. The CDR3 contains 12 residues. Germline lookup yields CDR1 GTSNPN and CDR2 SVGIG (reference sequence). The CDR3 DNA reads TGTGCCTGGAGTGTACTCAGGGGCGAGCAGTACTTC. It codes for CAWSVLRGEQYF.

The chain links TRBV5-1 to TRBJ1-2, with 7 bases lining up with TRBD1. Germline V gene data show CDR1 as SGHRS and CDR2 as YFSETQ. CDR3 length: 17 amino acids. Trimming removed 6 bases from V and 4 bases from J; junction bases left unmatched: 18. CDR3 DNA sequence: TGCGCCAGCACCTACTTGGTCTCGGGACAGAAATCCTATGGCTACACCTTC. This sequence encodes CASTYLVSGQKSYGYTF.